This T cell receptor (beta chain) was identified in a study of cytomegalovirus exposure and HLA in healthy donors. J was trimmed by 7 bases and V by 6 bases; bases with no gene match: 8. The CDR3 covers 15 residues. Germline CDR1 reads MNHNS; CDR2 reads SASEGT. PCR was performed using 60 Vbeta and 13 Jbeta primers. Profiled with immunoSEQ multiplex PCR; TCRdb holds only in-frame clones, not every one. The profile shows 90,000 to 120,000 clones, roughly 84% of them singletons. The origin of this receptor is a woman younger than 30 in good health and CMV-seronegative. The material sequenced was PBMCs. The chain recombines TRBV6-1 with TRBJ2-7, with 14 bases matching TRBD2. This CDR3 is CASRRLAGGGGEQYF. The CDR3 nucleotides are TGTGCCAGCAGACGACTAGCGGGAGGGGGTGGGGAGCAGTACTTC.